The clone carrying this T cell receptor (beta chain) has only one observation. The antigen is undetermined. The assay was immunoSEQ multiplex PCR, and TCRdb's table has in-frame clones only and misses some. The sample lists 65,000 to 90,000 clones, roughly 95% occurring once. The sample is drawn from a study of cytomegalovirus exposure and HLA in healthy donors. Study in general: The 110 or so validation repertoires used the same platform as the roughly 670 first-cohort repertoires, a later analysis reported. Study observations and caveats: Cytomegalovirus status, reportedly, was diagnosed with high specificity and sensitivity by the classifier. Some public TCRs appeared in many individuals, while most sequences were rare. The authors enumerated over 150 TCR beta chains as linked to cytomegalovirus.

CDR1 and CDR2 (germline): MNHEY, SMNVEV (reference sequence). Trimming took 5 bases from V and 7 from J; bases not matched to a gene: 9. CDR3 length equals 16 residues. The origin of this receptor is a man between 18 and 35 years old in good health and CMV-seronegative. Sequenced: PBMCs. V is TRBV27 and J is TRBJ2-1; 12 bases are a match to TRBD2. For the CDR3, the DNA is TGTGCCAGCAGTCCGGTACTAGCGGGGGGATCGAATGAGCAGTTCTTC. It encodes CASSPVLAGGSNEQFF.